The subject of this entry is one T cell receptor (beta chain). This sample is drawn from a study of blood T cell repertoires in COVID-19. Study as a whole: COVID-19 samples, acute and convalescent, were from the United States, Italy and Spain.

CDR3 size: 15 residues. Germline lookup yields CDR1 MGHRA and CDR2 YSYEKL. The J segment lost 4 bases and the V segment lost 3 bases, leaving 6 bases of the junction unmatched. Using immunoSEQ multiplex PCR, the repertoire was profiled, and TCRdb retains in-frame clones only, with some absent. The top ten hold 5% to 8% of the sample, which has under 250,000 clones, around four fifths seen once. Material for sequencing was peripheral blood. V usage is TRBV4-1 and J usage is TRBJ2-5; 9 bases map to TRBD2. The sequence came from an older woman with active or convalescent COVID-19. Written as DNA, the CDR3 is TGCGCCAGCAGCCAGCCGGGACTAGCCCCAGAGACCCAGTACTTC. This codes for CASSQPGLAPETQYF.